This TCR beta chain derives from a study of spatial heterogeneity in lung cancer (dated by TCRdb to about 2019). With respect to the entire study: Beta-chain transcripts were consistently detected in greater numbers than alpha-chain transcripts, which likely reflects a higher abundance of beta-chain transcripts. TCR transcript counts in tumor regions correlated strongly with a T cell transcriptional module score from matched bulk RNA-seq. At surgery, both alpha and beta chains were TCR-sequenced in roughly 230 tumor regions, some 64 matched nontumor lung samples and some 58 PBMC samples. TCR repertoire features were related to nonsynonymous mutation counts determined by whole-exome sequencing of tumor tissue. In the raw uncorrected reads, each unique combination of TCR and UMI appeared on average more than ten times. TCR alpha and beta repertoires were quantitatively compared across multiple tumor regions, matched nontumor lung and blood in non-small cell lung cancer. Study-wide findings and limitations: Counts of ubiquitous and regional expanded TCRs were found to correlate with counts of ubiquitous and regional nonsynonymous mutations, respectively. Confirming at a functional level the hypothesis that regional TCRs recognize regional mutations was considered to require additional single-cell paired TCR alpha and beta sequencing. The tumor nonsynonymous mutation count correlated with the number of expanded alpha and beta TCRs within the tumor. Estimated TCR-seq coverage of tumor T cells was only 5.5% to 7% for alpha chains and roughly 13% for beta chains.

The label giving this sample's time point can be read as: sample taken at primary tumor resection. Samples were obtained from 65 to 90 patients with early-stage, untreated non-small cell lung cancer from the lung TRACERx cohort. For TCR sequencing, whole RNA was extracted from tumor and nontumor lung tissue, or from cryopreserved PBMC samples, and no cell sorting was done. Patients were selected for TCR sequencing only if sufficient RNA was available from at least two tumor regions. Before being selected, tumor and adjacent nontumor lung specimens were reviewed by a lung pathologist. In its sample, this clonotype was seen many times. This receptor's antigen is unknown. Qualities for individual bases were not recorded, and no much larger clone is one base off. This beta chain came through as a stray read in a library set up for alpha chains, and its size says little. The library came from 5' RACE. The instrument given in TCRdb is NextSeq 500. The TCR library protocol attached a unique molecular identifier to each TCR cDNA molecule to allow correction of PCR and sequencing errors. The study's own analysis went as follows. TCR identification, UMI-based error correction and CDR3 extraction were all carried out with Decombinator tools. Expanded TCRs were defined as those above a frequency of 2 per 1,000, corresponding to the top 1% of the tumor frequency distribution. Expanded tumor TCRs statistically deemed absent (corrected P<0.05) from at least one tumor region were classed as regional, and all other expanded tumor TCRs were classed as ubiquitous. Rényi diversity was computed with the R vegan package after subsampling each repertoire 100 times to 5,000 TCRs. CDR3 similarity networks were built from amino acid triplet string-kernel similarity, connecting CDR3s with pairwise similarity above 0.82. TCRdb applied fastp at Q25 and MiXCR to the public reads, then kept only in-frame beta chains. Rows with one shared CDR3 protein collapse into an entry with the most common genes and DNA. The V and J calls and clone size are TCRdb's, not the authors'. Recorded for this sample are 4,500 to 6,500 distinct CDR3 sequences; over 5% of them occurred a single time. Clones ranked in the top ten supply around a third of the sample.

Material: lung tumor tissue, obtained at surgery. The clonotype was recovered from a female donor with early-stage non-small cell lung cancer.

The CDR3 is CASSWASYEQYF. The DNA sequence is as follows: TGTGCCAGCAGCTGGGCCTCCTACGAGCAGTACTTC. The sequence links TRBV7-9 to TRBJ2-7; the D gene remains uncertain. Inclusive of the bounding cysteine and phenylalanine, the CDR3 is 12 residues long. The sequence is cut down to CDR3 DNA, 36 bases in frame from base 1. The trim is 4 bases for V and 0 bases for J, with a gap of 4 bases between the germline ends. The germline V gene (reference sequence) yields SEHNR for CDR1 and FQNEAQ for CDR2.